This entry lists 27 T cell receptor beta chains sequenced from one sample in a study of T cell responses to AZD1222 COVID-19 vaccine. The data were produced by immunoSEQ multiplex PCR, yet TCRdb's version contains in-frame clones alone and is incomplete. The sample gives some 100,000 clones, roughly nine tenths of which show up once; approximately 7.9% is in the top ten. The specimen comprised peripheral blood, sampled on day 0 of AZD1222 vaccination. Receptor source: an adult in good health.

A single count supports this clone. The chain joins TRBV10-3 to TRBJ1-1; TRBD1 is a possible D gene (5 bases). Trimming removed 5 bases from V and 5 bases from J, with 18 bases in between. Germline V gene lookup returns CDR1 ENHRY and CDR2 SYGVKD. The CDR3 has 15 amino acids. The CDR3: CAISSLSGLGTEAFF. CDR3 bases: TGTGCCATCAGTTCCCTCTCAGGGCTGGGGACTGAAGCTTTCTTT.

The chain employs TRBV3-1 (or the pseudogene TRBV3-2) and TRBJ1-1; D ambiguous. Per the germline V gene, CDR1 is LGHDT and CDR2 is YNNKEL (reference sequence). V lost 1 base, J lost 1 base, and 10 bases lay in between. This CDR3 is 15 amino acids long. DNA of the CDR3: TGTGCCAGCAGCCAAGCAAGTTCGCCGAACACTGAAGCTTTCTTT. This codes for CASSQASSPNTEAFF.

This chain links TRBV10-1 with TRBJ2-5, with D possibly called TRBD1 or TRBD2 (6 bases each). V was trimmed by 0 bases and J by 5 bases, leaving 16 bases between them. CDR3 length: 16 amino acids. Germline V gene data show CDR1 as WNHNN and CDR2 as SYGVQD (reference sequence). The CDR3 loop is CASSESGGRGWETQYF. The CDR3 nucleotides read TGCGCCAGCAGTGAGTCGGGAGGCAGGGGATGGGAGACCCAGTACTTC.

The V gene is TRBV4-3, the J gene TRBJ2-2; D is possibly TRBD1 (5 bases). In germline, CDR1 is LGHNA, CDR2 YSLEER. V was shortened by 0 bases and J by 5 bases, with 10 bases between the two germline ends. The CDR3 is 15 amino acids. The CDR3 DNA sequence: TGCGCCAGCAGCCAAGAGGGAAGGGGAACCGGGGAGCTGTTTTTT. It codes for CASSQEGRGTGELFF.

The rearrangement joins TRBV18 to TRBJ2-2; the D is unclear. V dropped 2 bases and J dropped 0 bases, with 10 bases sitting between them. CDR3 size: 16 residues. In germline, CDR1 is KGHSH, CDR2 LQKENI. The CDR3, as DNA: TGTGCCAGCTCACCATCTGGCGGAGCGAACACCGGGGAGCTGTTTTTT. As protein: CASSPSGGANTGELFF.

V is TRBV5-1 and J is TRBJ2-7; 7 nucleotides match TRBD1. The CDR3 is 13 residues long. The ends lost 8 bases at V and 1 base at J; junction bases unmatched: 6. Per the germline V gene, CDR1 is SGHRS and CDR2 is YFSETQ. In DNA, the CDR3 is TGCGCCAGTAACCGGGACAGTTCCTACGAGCAGTACTTC. Its protein product is CASNRDSSYEQYF.

The chain employs TRBV5-4 and TRBJ1-2; D is uncertain. The CDR3 is made up of 14 amino acids. The germline V and J ends were trimmed by 0 bases and 8 bases, with 14 bases remaining between them. The germline CDR1 and CDR2 sequences are SGHNT and YYREEE (reference sequence). The CDR3 DNA follows: TGTGCCAGCAGCTTGGATTCGGTAGGGAAGGGCTACACCTTC. It is translated as CASSLDSVGKGYTF.

The J gene is TRBJ1-1, the V gene TRBV12-3 or TRBV12-4; D uncertain. There are 13 residues in the CDR3. The V gene lost 2 bases and the J gene lost 1 base, with 5 bases spanning the gap. CDR3 residues: CASSLKSNTEAFF. The CDR3 DNA reads TGTGCCAGCAGTTTAAAGTCGAACACTGAAGCTTTCTTT.

The chain joins TRBV9 to TRBJ2-5; 14 nucleotides agree with TRBD2. CDR3 size: 15 residues. The germline CDR1 and CDR2 sequences are SGDLS and YYNGEE. The J segment lost 5 bases and the V segment lost 2 bases, leaving 2 bases of the junction unmatched. CDR3 coding DNA: TGTGCCAGCAGCGTGGGACTAGCGGGGGTGGAGACCCAGTACTTC. Amino acid sequence: CASSVGLAGVETQYF. Variable domain in full (rest from reference TRBV9 and TRBJ2-5): DSGVTQTPKHLITATGQRVTLRCSPRSGDLSVYWYQQSLDQGLQFLIQYYNGEERAKGNILERFSAQQFPDLHSELNLSSLELGDSALYFCASSVGLAGVETQYFGPGTRLLVL.

V gene TRBV7-2 combines with J gene TRBJ1-1; D gene ambiguous. The length of the CDR3 is 13 residues. In germline, CDR1 is SGHTA, CDR2 FQGNSA. Deletions cut 3 bases from V and 3 bases from J, with 8 bases between. The CDR3 DNA sequence: TGTGCCAGCAGCTTCTATACGGACACTGAAGCTTTCTTT. Translated: CASSFYTDTEAFF.

The chain employs TRBV3-1 (or the pseudogene TRBV3-2) and TRBJ1-4; a possible D gene is TRBD1 (5 bases). CDR3 length: 14 residues. Trimming left V 7 bases short and J 4 bases short, with 13 bases between. The germline V gene encodes CDR1 LGHDT and CDR2 YNNKEL (reference sequence). The CDR3 DNA sequence: TGTGCCAGCACCTCGGGACCGATTAATGAAAAACTGTTTTTT. Translation: CASTSGPINEKLFF.

CDR3: CASSEGSNQPQHF. The DNA for the CDR3 is TGTGCCAGCAGCGAAGGGAGCAATCAGCCCCAGCATTTT. This sequence joins TRBV12-3 or TRBV12-4 and TRBJ1-5, with no clear D. This CDR3 has 13 residues. The V end lost 6 bases, the J end lost 1 base, and 7 bases lay between the germline ends.

V and J are TRBV10-2 and TRBJ1-2, with TRBD1 matching over 11 bases. V lost 7 bases to trimming and J lost 0 bases; unmatched junction nucleotides: 4. This CDR3 is built from 15 residues. Germline V gives CDR1 WSHSY, CDR2 SAAADI. This CDR3 reads CASNPGQGANYGYTF. The CDR3, as DNA: TGCGCCAGCAACCCGGGACAGGGGGCTAACTATGGCTACACCTTC.

The chain links TRBV9 to TRBJ1-2; the D gene is possibly TRBD1 (6 bases). Germline V gene lookup returns CDR1 SGDLS and CDR2 YYNGEE. This CDR3 has 16 residues. V was cut by 4 bases and J by 1 base, with 17 bases left in between. This chain's CDR3 is CASSPQVGHLNYGYTF. The CDR3 nucleotides are TGTGCCAGCAGCCCCCAGGTGGGACACCTTAACTATGGCTACACCTTC.

The CDR3 region is CASSERVETQYF. CDR3 DNA sequence: TGTGCCAGCAGTGAACGGGTGGAGACCCAGTACTTC. This rearrangement joins TRBV2 to TRBJ2-5; D is unresolved. There are 12 residues in the CDR3. Per germline, CDR1 SNHLY and CDR2 FYNNEI. V lost 2 bases and J lost 5, with 6 bases in between.

The chain employs TRBV15 and TRBJ2-1; either TRBD1 or TRBD2 may supply D (5 bases each). V lost 0 bases and J lost 5, with 14 bases in between. This CDR3 is built from 16 residues. The germline V gene encodes CDR1 LNHNV and CDR2 YYDKDF (reference sequence). CDR3 coding DNA: TGTGCCACCAGCAGAGATGGGGGAGAGGGGAACAATGAGCAGTTCTTC. This encodes CATSRDGGEGNNEQFF. The entire variable domain, with the rest obtained from reference TRBV15 and TRBJ2-1, is as follows: DAMVIQNPRYQVTQFGKPVTLSCSQTLNHNVMYWYQQKSSQAPKLLFHYYDKDFNNEADTPDNFQSRRPNTSFCFLDIRSPGLGDTAMYLCATSRDGGEGNNEQFFGPGTRLTVL.

About this clone itself: The sample carries other DNA sequences with the same CDR3. This chain joins TRBV29-1 and TRBJ1-2, with unresolved D. V lost 6 bases and J 0 bases, leaving 5 bases between the germline ends. The V gene's germline CDR1 is SQVTM and CDR2 ANQGSEA. The CDR3 sequence is 11 residues long. The CDR3 reads CSVQSNYGYTF. The DNA of the CDR3 is TGCAGCGTACAGTCTAACTATGGCTACACCTTC.

V usage is TRBV7-6 and J usage is TRBJ1-3, with a possible D match to TRBD1 (6 bases). Trimming shortened V by 5 bases and J by 0 bases, and 14 bases separated the two germline ends. The germline CDR1 and CDR2 sequences are SGHVS and FNYEAQ. The CDR3 runs to 16 residues. The CDR3 protein is CASSDPTGSSGNTIYF. The DNA for the CDR3 is TGTGCCAGCAGCGACCCCACAGGGAGCTCTGGAAACACCATATATTTT.

The chain combines TRBV7-2 with TRBJ1-6; no clear D gene. The germline V and J ends were trimmed by 1 base and 9 bases, with 7 bases remaining between them. This CDR3 comprises 13 residues. The germline gives CDR1 SGHTA, CDR2 FQGNSA. Here the CDR3 DNA reads TGTGCCAGCAGCTTAGAACGAGGTTCACCCCTCCACTTT. It encodes CASSLERGSPLHF.

The chain is built from TRBV6-8 and TRBJ2-1; TRBD2 is a possible D gene (6 bases). V gave up 6 bases and J gave up 0 bases, with 18 bases separating them. The CDR3 totals 17 residues. CDR1 and CDR2 (germline): MNHGY, SAAAGT. For the CDR3, the DNA is TGTGCCAGCAGCCTTTTGGAGGGGAATAGCTCCTACAATGAGCAGTTCTTC. This encodes CASSLLEGNSSYNEQFF.

This clone was detected a few times. The chain recombines TRBV27 with TRBJ2-2; D not resolved. CDR1 and CDR2 (germline): MNHEY, SMNVEV (reference sequence). The V end lost 2 bases, the J end lost 4 bases, and 20 bases lay between the germline ends. This CDR3 is built from 18 residues. The CDR3 nucleotides are TGTGCCAGCAGTTTAGAGGTGTCGGGCTGGGGTGTCACCGGGGAGCTGTTTTTT. This sequence encodes CASSLEVSGWGVTGELFF.

CDR3 nucleotides: TGTGCCAGCAGCCACGGGGGGGGCTATGGCTACACCTTC. It translates to CASSHGGGYGYTF. The chain employs TRBV7-9 and TRBJ1-2, with D maybe TRBD1 (5 bases). Trimming took off 5 bases at V and 4 bases at J, with 11 bases between the two ends. Germline CDR1 and CDR2: SEHNR and FQNEAQ (reference sequence). The CDR3 contains 13 residues.

This chain connects TRBV4-2 to TRBJ2-2; D might be TRBD1 or TRBD2, each matching 6 bases. Trimming cost V 1 base and J 3 bases, with 9 bases left between them. The CDR3 loop spans 15 amino acids. From germline, CDR1 is LGHNA and CDR2 YNFKEQ. CDR3: CASSQGGADTGELFF. In nucleotides, the CDR3 is TGTGCCAGCAGCCAAGGGGGGGCGGACACCGGGGAGCTGTTTTTT.

CDR3 nucleotide sequence: TGCGCCAGCAGCTGGACAGGAGTAGAGACTGAAGCTTTCTTT. Protein: CASSWTGVETEAFF. This chain links TRBV5-1 with TRBJ1-1; 7 nucleotides agree with TRBD1. Germline assignment: CDR1 SGHRS and CDR2 YFSETQ. The CDR3 loop spans 14 amino acids. The ends lost 3 bases at V and 5 bases at J; junction bases unmatched: 7.

The chain couples TRBV29-1 to TRBJ2-7; D unclear. Trimming stripped 4 bases from V and 1 base from J, with 11 bases between. CDR3 size: 13 residues. CDR1 is SQVTM and CDR2 is ANQGSEA in the germline V gene. In DNA form, the CDR3 reads TGCAGCGTTGGTGAGGTAGTATCCTACGAGCAGTACTTC. It codes for CSVGEVVSYEQYF.

The V gene is TRBV19, the J gene TRBJ1-1; no clear D. The CDR3 is 17 residues long. Per germline, CDR1 LNHDA and CDR2 SQIVND (reference sequence). The V and J ends lost 7 bases and 0 bases respectively, with 21 bases between them. CDR3 nucleotide sequence: TGTGCCAGTACCCATCCCGGCGCGTGGACGGTGAACACTGAAGCTTTCTTT. Amino acid sequence: CASTHPGAWTVNTEAFF.

The rearrangement links TRBV27 to TRBJ1-2; D call uncertain. Germline V gene sequence: CDR1 MNHEY, CDR2 SMNVEV (reference sequence). Trimming removed 3 bases from V and 4 bases from J, with 12 bases in between. This CDR3 comprises 14 residues. CDR3 sequence: CASSFLGGSYGYTF. The CDR3 DNA reads as TGTGCCAGCAGTTTCCTTGGAGGGAGCTATGGCTACACCTTC.